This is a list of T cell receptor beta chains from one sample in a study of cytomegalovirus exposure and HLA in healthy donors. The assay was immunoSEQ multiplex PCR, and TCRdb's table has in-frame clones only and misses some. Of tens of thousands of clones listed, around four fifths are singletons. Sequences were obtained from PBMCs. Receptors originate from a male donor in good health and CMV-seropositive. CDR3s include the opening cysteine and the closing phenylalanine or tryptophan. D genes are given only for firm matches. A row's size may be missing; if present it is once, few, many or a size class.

CDR3: CASSPGTGKGQPQHF
DNA: TGTGCCAGCAGCCCCGGGACAGGGAAGGGTCAGCCCCAGCATTTT
V: TRBV5-6
D: TRBD1
size: -
J: TRBJ1-5

CDR3: CASSQDRGTVAFF
DNA: TGCGCCAGCAGCCAAGATAGGGGGACAGTTGCTTTCTTT
V: TRBV4-1
D: TRBD1
size: few
J: TRBJ1-1

CDR3: CASSTDRALNTEAFF
DNA: TGTGCCAGCAGTACCGACAGGGCTTTGAACACTGAAGCTTTCTTT
V: TRBV6-5
D: TRBD1
size: -
J: TRBJ1-1

CDR3: CSTAQGGGYEQYF
DNA: TGCAGCACGGCACAGGGAGGGGGATACGAGCAGTACTTC
V: TRBV29-1
D: -
size: -
J: TRBJ2-7

CDR3: CASSSTYSGGSNTGELFF
DNA: TGTGCCAGCAGCTCTACCTATAGCGGGGGGTCGAACACCGGGGAGCTGTTTTTT
V: TRBV5-8
D: TRBD2
size: -
J: TRBJ2-2

CDR3: CASSPVGALSTQYF
DNA: TGTGCCAGCAGCCCAGTGGGGGCCCTTAGTACGCAGTATTTT
V: TRBV7-9
D: -
size: -
J: TRBJ2-3

CDR3: CATSRDWTETYEQYF
DNA: TGTGCCACCAGCAGAGACTGGACAGAGACCTACGAGCAGTACTTC
V: TRBV15
D: -
size: -
J: TRBJ2-7

CDR3: CASSIPGARYDYEQYF
DNA: TGTGCCAGCAGCATCCCAGGGGCGCGTTACGACTACGAGCAGTACTTC
V: TRBV28
D: -
size: -
J: TRBJ2-7

CDR3: CASSQVSGYGLNSPLHF
DNA: TGCGCCAGCAGCCAAGTTTCAGGCTACGGATTAAATTCACCCCTCCACTTT
V: TRBV4-1
D: -
size: few
J: TRBJ1-6

CDR3: CASHTLPGIGNYEQFF
DNA: TGTGCCAGTCATACCCTCCCGGGGATTGGGAACTATGAGCAGTTCTTC
V: TRBV27
D: -
size: -
J: TRBJ2-1